Described below is a single T cell receptor beta chain sequence and its context. This entry comes from a study of blood T cells in healthy people across ages. Alongside a J-beta primer mix, a sample-barcoded 5' primer served in a second PCR lasting roughly 6 to 12 cycles. TCRdb re-derived calls from the 5' RACE reads in MiXCR, one entry per CDR3 protein. The table shows 800,000 to 950,000 distinct CDR3 sequences, with 30% to 45% occurring only once. Unmatched junction bases numbered 13, after V lost 7 bases and J lost 1 base. CDR3 length equals 17 residues. In germline, CDR1 is MNHNY, CDR2 SVGAGI (reference sequence).

This sequence originates from a man younger than 30 in good health. V and J are TRBV6-6 and TRBJ2-3, with 8 bases that match TRBD2. Source material: blood. In DNA, the CDR3 is TGTGCCAGCACTCACGGGAGGGGTTCTACGGGCACAGATACGCAGTATTTT. Translating it yields CASTHGRGSTGTDTQYF.